These T cell receptor beta chains were read from a single sample in a study of stem cell transplantation in POMP-related autoinflammatory disease. Clones were sequenced by immunoSEQ multiplex PCR, and TCRdb holds only the in-frame ones, with some missing. The table has more than 20,000 clones, 82% seen once; the top ten hold around 2.5%. The sample here was CD4+ T cells from PBMCs, taken before stem cell transplantation. These receptor sequences come from a human donor with POMP-related autoinflammation and immune dysregulation (PRAID). The CDR3 runs from the conserved cysteine through the conserved F or W. D genes are given only for firm matches. Expanded clones are given a class, and other clones once, few, many or no size at all.

>TRBD2|TRBV7-2|NA|TRBJ2-2
CASSFYPVAGLNTGELFF
TGTGCCAGCAGCTTCTATCCGGTAGCGGGCCTGAACACCGGGGAGCTGTTTTTT
>NA|TRBV5-5|NA|TRBJ1-1
CASSLDHWGTEAFF
TGTGCCAGCAGCTTGGACCATTGGGGCACTGAAGCTTTCTTT
>NA|TRBV19|NA|TRBJ2-2
CASSSTGSPGELFF
TGTGCCAGTAGTTCAACAGGGAGTCCCGGGGAGCTGTTTTTT
>TRBD1|TRBV7-6|NA|TRBJ1-6
CASSRGQGDSPLHF
TGTGCCAGCAGCCGGGGACAGGGGGATTCACCCCTCCACTTT
>NA|TRBV7-9|NA|TRBJ2-3
CASSLVRQSSTDTQYF
TGTGCCAGCAGCTTAGTCCGACAGTCTAGCACAGATACGCAGTATTTT
>NA|TRBV6-1|NA|TRBJ2-5
CASSKNRVAQYF
TGTGCCAGCAGTAAAAACCGGGTGGCCCAGTACTTC
>NA|TRBV5-1|once|TRBJ2-1
CASSFGTSKGEQFF
TGCGCCAGCAGCTTCGGGACCTCAAAGGGTGAGCAGTTCTTC
>TRBD2|TRBV7-2|once|TRBJ2-5
CASSLAGLAGGPYQETQYF
TGTGCCAGCAGCTTAGCGGGACTAGCGGGGGGGCCGTACCAAGAGACCCAGTACTTC
>NA|TRBV7-9|NA|TRBJ1-1
CASSEVTDEAFF
TGTGCCAGCAGCGAGGTGACAGATGAAGCTTTCTTT
>TRBD1|TRBV4-1|NA|TRBJ2-3
CASSQEPRDRVADTQYF
TGCGCCAGCAGCCAAGAACCCCGGGACAGGGTTGCAGATACGCAGTATTTT
>NA|TRBV28|NA|TRBJ1-2
CATSYRRGYTF
TGTGCCACCTCTTACCGGAGGGGCTACACCTTC
>NA|TRBV21-1|NA|TRBJ2-7
CASSNLSGDSYEQYF
TGTGCCAGCAGCAATCTGTCAGGTGACTCCTACGAGCAGTACTTC
>NA|TRBV13|NA|TRBJ1-1
CASSRHFDTEAFF
TGTGCCAGCAGCCGACACTTTGATACTGAAGCTTTCTTT
>NA|TRBV27|NA|TRBJ2-5
CASSLGVEETQYF
TGTGCCAGCAGTTTAGGGGTAGAGGAGACCCAGTACTTC
>NA|TRBV18|NA|TRBJ1-1
CASSPYHLQYKNTEAFF
TGTGCCAGCTCACCGTATCACCTACAGTACAAGAACACTGAAGCTTTCTTT
>NA|TRBV7-2|NA|TRBJ2-1
CASSPGPQGGEQFF
TGTGCCAGCAGCCCGGGTCCCCAGGGGGGTGAGCAGTTCTTC
>NA|TRBV4-1|NA|TRBJ1-1
CASSQVVSWGVNTEAFF
TGCGCCAGCAGCCAAGTCGTGTCATGGGGTGTGAACACTGAAGCTTTCTTT
>NA|TRBV5-1|NA|TRBJ2-2
CASSFRSSGELFF
TGCGCCAGCAGCTTCCGAAGTTCCGGGGAGCTGTTTTTT
>NA|TRBV5-6|NA|TRBJ2-5
CASSLVSAEVETQYF
TGTGCCAGCAGCTTGGTTTCGGCCGAGGTAGAGACCCAGTACTTC
>TRBD2|TRBV18|NA|TRBJ2-7
CASSSGGTSGIHEQYF
TGTGCCAGCTCATCCGGAGGGACTAGTGGCATCCACGAGCAGTACTTC
>TRBD1|TRBV4-2|NA|TRBJ2-7
CASSQDRVPPYEQYF
TGTGCCAGCAGCCAGGACAGGGTACCGCCCTACGAGCAGTACTTC
>NA|TRBV4-1|NA|TRBJ2-1
CASSRTGPAYNEQFF
TGCGCCAGCAGCCGGACGGGACCAGCCTACAATGAGCAGTTCTTC
>TRBD2|TRBV7-8|NA|TRBJ2-1
CASSLRAQREYNEQFF
TGTGCCAGCAGCTTAAGGGCCCAGCGGGAGTACAATGAGCAGTTCTTC